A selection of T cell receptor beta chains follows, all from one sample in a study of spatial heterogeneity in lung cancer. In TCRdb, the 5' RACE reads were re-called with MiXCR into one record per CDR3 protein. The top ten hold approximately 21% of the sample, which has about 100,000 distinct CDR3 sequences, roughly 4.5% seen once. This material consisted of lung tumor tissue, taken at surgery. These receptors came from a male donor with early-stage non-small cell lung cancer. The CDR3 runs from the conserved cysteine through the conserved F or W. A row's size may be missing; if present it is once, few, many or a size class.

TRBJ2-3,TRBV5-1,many,CASSLPKGTTSQVRTDTQYF
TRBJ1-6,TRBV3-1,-,CASSLQGINSPLHF
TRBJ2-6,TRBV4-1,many,CASSQEAPNRGANVLTF
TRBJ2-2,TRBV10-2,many,CASREGGNTGELFF
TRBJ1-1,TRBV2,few,CASSSGPGTEAFF
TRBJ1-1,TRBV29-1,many,CSVERGTGTEAFF
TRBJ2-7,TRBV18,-,CASSPRVRNEQYF
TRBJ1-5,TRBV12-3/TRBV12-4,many,CASSPGLPWPQHF
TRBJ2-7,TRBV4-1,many,CASSPRLAGLYEQYF
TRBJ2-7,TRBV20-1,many,CSARTVYSYEQYF
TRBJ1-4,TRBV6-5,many,CASSSGRKLFF
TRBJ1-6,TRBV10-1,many,CASSTSLNSPLHF
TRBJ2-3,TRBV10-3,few,CAISDPTGAQEDTQYF
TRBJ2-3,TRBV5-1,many,CASSLAGFVTDTQYF
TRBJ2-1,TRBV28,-,CASSILAVGTSSYNEQFF
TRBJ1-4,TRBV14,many,CASSQASPGELFF
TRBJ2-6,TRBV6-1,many,CASSERQGANVLTF
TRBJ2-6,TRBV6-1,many,CASTFSVGANVLTF
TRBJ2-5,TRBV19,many,CASSMTAQETQYF
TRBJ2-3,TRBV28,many,CASSFEATRVTQYF
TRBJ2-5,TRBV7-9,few,CASSYRRDQETQYF
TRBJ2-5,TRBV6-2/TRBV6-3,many,CASSSWTSPGGTQYF
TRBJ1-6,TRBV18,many,CASSPDNSPLHF
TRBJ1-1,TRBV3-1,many,CASSTLDRGDTEAFF
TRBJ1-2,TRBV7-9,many,CASSTNRDTRGGYTF
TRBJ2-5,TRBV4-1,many,CASSHPGSVGTQYF
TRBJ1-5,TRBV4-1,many,CAGGDSNQPQHF
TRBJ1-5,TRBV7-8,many,CASSPNLAPRQPQHF
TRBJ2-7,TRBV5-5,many,CASSWKGAYEQYF
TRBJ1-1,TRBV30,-,CAWSSGPEAFF
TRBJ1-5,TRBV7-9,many,CASTNEHNQPQHF
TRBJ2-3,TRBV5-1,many,CASSWTGMADTQYF
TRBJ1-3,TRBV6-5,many,CASSYSTGLDTIYF
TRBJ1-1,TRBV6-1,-,CASSHILTGFLMNTEAFF
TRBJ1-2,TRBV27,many,CASSLLGTGTNNYGYTF
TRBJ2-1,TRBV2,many,CASSLDRGGNEQFF
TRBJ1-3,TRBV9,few,CASSTSGNTIYF
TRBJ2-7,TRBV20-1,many,CSAYTGATSYEQYF
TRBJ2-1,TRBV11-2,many,CASSFTKYNEQFF
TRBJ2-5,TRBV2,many,CASSEGIWETQYF
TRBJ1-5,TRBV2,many,CASRDRGRDQPQHF